These 14 T cell receptor beta chains came from one sample sequenced in a study of cytomegalovirus exposure and HLA in healthy donors. Researchers ran the PCR with 60 Vbeta and 13 Jbeta primers. This table comes from immunoSEQ multiplex PCR, and its TCRdb copy is limited to in-frame clones, with some not included. The sample comprises more than 150,000 clones, around 76% of which are singletons, and about 2.5% rests with the top ten. Sequenced input: PBMCs. The receptors come from a young woman in good health and CMV-seropositive.

J is TRBJ1-2 and V is TRBV4-2, with 10 nucleotides matching TRBD1. The J segment lost 6 bases and the V segment lost 0 bases, leaving 4 bases of the junction unmatched. The CDR3 loop spans 15 amino acids. CDR1 and CDR2 (germline): LGHNA, YNFKEQ. CDR3 coding DNA: TGTGCCAGCAGCCAAGAGGGGACAGGGGACAATGGCTACACCTTC. Translated, it gives CASSQEGTGDNGYTF.

The gene calls are TRBV27 and TRBJ1-6; D ambiguous. Per the germline V gene, CDR1 is MNHEY and CDR2 is SMNVEV (reference sequence). Trimming took 5 bases from V and 7 from J, leaving 15 bases between them. This CDR3 is 15 amino acids long. For the CDR3, the DNA is TGTGCCAGCAGTACACCGGGAGTGAAGAATTCACCCCTCCACTTT. It codes for CASSTPGVKNSPLHF.

This rearrangement joins TRBV9 to TRBJ1-2; D uncertain. Germline values: CDR1 SGDLS, CDR2 YYNGEE. The CDR3 spans 13 residues. Trimming shortened V by 0 bases and J by 4 bases, and 7 bases separated the two germline ends. CDR3 coding DNA: TGTGCCAGCAGCGTAGTAAACAGCTATGGCTACACCTTC. It encodes CASSVVNSYGYTF.

This clone turned up a few times. The genes are TRBV27 and TRBJ2-1, with D possibly being TRBD1 (5 bases). CDR3 length: 14 amino acids. Trimming pared 2 bases from V and 5 bases from J, leaving 10 bases between. In germline, CDR1 is MNHEY, CDR2 SMNVEV (reference sequence). Here the CDR3 reads CASSLRDSHNEQFF. The CDR3 DNA sequence: TGTGCCAGCAGTTTACGAGACAGCCACAATGAGCAGTTCTTC.

J is TRBJ2-1 and V is TRBV7-9; 7 bases align to TRBD2. The CDR3 loop spans 14 amino acids. With 4 bases clipped from V and 4 bases from J, the junction kept 4 bases outside the gene matches. Germline assignment: CDR1 SEHNR and CDR2 FQNEAQ (reference sequence). The CDR3 region has the DNA TGTGCCAGCAGCTATAGCGGGCGATACAATGAGCAGTTCTTC. Amino acid sequence: CASSYSGRYNEQFF. Looking up the rest from reference TRBV7-9 and TRBJ2-1 gives the full variable domain: DTGVSQNPRHKITKRGQNVTFRCDPISEHNRLYWYRQTLGQGPEFLTYFQNEAQLEKSRLLSDRFSAERPKGSFSTLEIQRTEQGDSAMYLCASSYSGRYNEQFFGPGTRLTVL.

This clone has just a few counts. The rearrangement uses TRBV18 and TRBJ1-1, with unresolved D. The CDR3 contains 12 residues. V shed 2 bases and J shed 5 bases, with 6 bases lying between them. Germline lookup yields CDR1 KGHSH and CDR2 LQKENI. As DNA, the CDR3 is TGTGCCAGCTCACCAGCGGGGACTGAAGCTTTCTTT. This encodes CASSPAGTEAFF.

The chain carries TRBV10-1 and TRBJ2-5; D is perhaps TRBD1 (5 bases). Germline CDR1 and CDR2: WNHNN and SYGVQD (reference sequence). The V and J ends lost 4 bases and 4 bases respectively, with 10 bases between them. The CDR3 covers 13 residues. CDR3 DNA: TGCGCCAGCAGTGTCGGACAACGAGAGACCCAGTACTTC. It translates to CASSVGQRETQYF.

V usage is TRBV12-5 and J usage is TRBJ2-6; D possibly corresponds to TRBD1 (7 bases). The CDR3 length is 18 residues. Deletions cut 5 bases from V and 0 bases from J, with 17 bases between. CDR1 is LGHNT, CDR2 FRNRAP, per germline. The CDR3 reads CASGVGGQTISGANVLTF. As DNA, the CDR3 is TGTGCTAGTGGTGTCGGGGGACAGACCATCTCTGGGGCCAACGTCCTGACTTTC.

J is TRBJ2-3 and V is TRBV28, with 11 nucleotides matching TRBD2. Germline V CDR1 and CDR2: MDHEN, SYDVKM. V gave up 7 bases and J gave up 0 bases; unmatched junction bases: 6. The CDR3 extends over 16 amino acids. In nucleotides, the CDR3 is TGTGCCAGCACCATGGGACTAGCGGTTAGCACAGATACGCAGTATTTT. Residues: CASTMGLAVSTDTQYF.

The chain couples TRBV6-1 to TRBJ1-3, with 7 bases aligning to TRBD1. The CDR3 loop spans 14 amino acids. V lost 5 bases and J lost 4; bases outside the gene matches: 5. Germline V gives CDR1 MNHNS, CDR2 SASEGT. The CDR3 nucleotides read TGTGCCAGCAGTACAACAGGGGCGGGAAACACCATATATTTT. Its protein product is CASSTTGAGNTIYF.

The rearrangement uses TRBV9 and TRBJ1-1; D remains ambiguous. The CDR3 is 14 amino acids. Germline V gene data show CDR1 as SGDLS and CDR2 as YYNGEE. The ends were cut back, 4 bases at V and 1 base at J, with 11 bases in the middle. CDR3 residues: CASSLRNENTEAFF. The CDR3 DNA reads as TGTGCCAGCAGCCTCAGGAATGAGAACACTGAAGCTTTCTTT.

J is TRBJ2-5 and V is TRBV2; the D is unclear. The J call may be faulty, since TRBJ2-7 better matches the DNA end. The V gene's germline CDR1 is SNHLY and CDR2 FYNNEI. This CDR3 is 11 amino acids long. CDR3 sequence (DNA): TGTGCCAGCAGTGTCACCTACGAGCAGTACTTC. Protein sequence: CASSVTYEQYF.

The chain uses TRBV7-9 and TRBJ1-5, with D unclear. There are 14 residues in the CDR3. Germline V gene lookup returns CDR1 SEHNR and CDR2 FQNEAQ (reference sequence). Deletions cut 0 bases from V and 1 base from J, with 4 bases between. CDR3 in DNA: TGTGCCAGCAGCTTAGCTGGCAGCAATCAGCCCCAGCATTTT. Its translation: CASSLAGSNQPQHF.

The rearrangement links TRBV5-5 to TRBJ1-6; 7 nucleotides agree with TRBD1. CDR3 length equals 16 residues. J was trimmed by 6 bases and V by 4 bases; bases with no gene match: 10. CDR1 SGHKS and CDR2 YYEKEE come from the germline V gene (reference sequence). CDR3 nucleotides: TGTGCCAGCAGCGTTCCGGGAGGGGGCCGTAATTCACCCCTCCACTTT. Its protein is CASSVPGGGRNSPLHF.